Below are 20 T cell receptor beta chains sequenced from a single sample in a study of blood T cell repertoires in COVID-19 (TCRdb year 2020). Library creation used the immunoSEQ multiplex PCR assay. Imported from immuneACCESS, the table was reduced by TCRdb to in-frame sequences with V and J called. These copies leave out some clones; in studies compared against another copy, an unresolved V gene accounts for under half, and the cause of the remainder is not known. The sample yields over 20,000 clones; about 91% were counted once. Of the sample, roughly 7.5% is held by the ten largest clones. Sequenced: peripheral blood. These receptors originate from a man between 65 and 79 years old with active COVID-19.

The rearrangement uses TRBV3-1 (or the pseudogene TRBV3-2) and TRBJ1-5, with 7 bases aligning to TRBD1. V was pared by 0 bases and J by 10 bases, with 12 bases of the junction left unmatched. This CDR3 contains 16 residues. Germline assignment: CDR1 LGHDT and CDR2 YNNKEL (reference sequence). In DNA form, the CDR3 reads TGTGCCAGCAGCCAAGATAGGAGGGAGACAGGGCACCCCCAGCATTTT. Encoded protein: CASSQDRRETGHPQHF.

The chain has TRBV30 and TRBJ2-3, with 12 bases identical to TRBD2. Trimming cost V 5 bases and J 4 bases; bases outside gene matches: 4. Germline lookup yields CDR1 GTSNPN and CDR2 SVGIG (reference sequence). The CDR3 is 14 residues long. CDR3 region: CAWSSGGGSDTQYF. The DNA for the CDR3 is TGTGCCTGGTCTAGCGGGGGGGGGTCAGATACGCAGTATTTT.

The chain combines TRBV3-1 (or the pseudogene TRBV3-2) with TRBJ2-5; 10 nucleotides align to TRBD2. Germline V lookup: CDR1 LGHDT, CDR2 YNNKEL (reference sequence). The CDR3 has 16 residues. V was clipped by 0 bases and J by 4 bases; unmatched bases: 5. CDR3 DNA: TGTGCCAGCAGCCAAGATCCTAGCGGGAGCGGAGAGACCCAGTACTTC. Translating gives CASSQDPSGSGETQYF.

The chain links TRBV7-2 to TRBJ2-3; D is perhaps TRBD2 (6 bases). Germline V gene lookup returns CDR1 SGHTA and CDR2 FQGNSA. This CDR3 region has 14 residues. Deletions cut 5 bases from V and 4 bases from J, with 13 bases between. The CDR3 nucleotides read TGTGCCAGCAGCGCCGGGACTTCTTCAGATACGCAGTATTTT. As protein: CASSAGTSSDTQYF. Looking up the rest from reference TRBV7-2 and TRBJ2-3 gives the full variable domain: GAGVSQSPSNKVTEKGKDVELRCDPISGHTALYWYRQSLGQGLEFLIYFQGNSAPDKSGLPSDRFSAERTGGSVSTLTIQRTQQEDSAVYLCASSAGTSSDTQYFGPGTRLTVL.

The rearrangement uses TRBV4-3 and TRBJ2-5, with TRBD1 as a possible D gene (6 bases). The ends were cut back, 1 base at V and 4 bases at J, with 7 bases in the middle. The CDR3 length is 13 residues. Germline V gene sequence: CDR1 LGHNA, CDR2 YSLEER. The CDR3 region is CASSQGRGETQYF. The CDR3 DNA is TGCGCCAGCAGCCAAGGCAGGGGAGAGACCCAGTACTTC.

The genes are TRBV2 and TRBJ2-1; 10 bases align to TRBD2. V lost 6 bases, J lost 4 bases, and 9 bases stayed unmatched. CDR1 SNHLY and CDR2 FYNNEI come from the germline V gene. This CDR3 is 16 amino acids long. The CDR3, as DNA: TGTGCCAGCAGAGAGGGCGGGACTAGCGTTTACAATGAGCAGTTCTTC. It is translated as CASREGGTSVYNEQFF.

The rearrangement joins TRBV5-4 to TRBJ2-5, with 7 nucleotides matching TRBD2. Germline V gives CDR1 SGHNT, CDR2 YYREEE (reference sequence). This CDR3 is 15 amino acids long. Germline trimming cut 4 bases from V and 2 bases from J; bases unmatched to any gene: 8. CDR3 in DNA: TGTGCCAGCAGCCGAGGACTAGTGGGACAAGAGACCCAGTACTTC. Protein: CASSRGLVGQETQYF.

The chain employs TRBV5-1 and TRBJ2-2; 10 nucleotides line up with TRBD1. V gave up 3 bases and J gave up 6 bases; unmatched junction bases: 8. Per the germline V gene, CDR1 is SGHRS and CDR2 is YFSETQ. The CDR3 sequence is 16 residues long. CDR3 DNA sequence: TGCGCCAGCAGCTGGTCCGGACAGGGGGTAGCCGGGGAGCTGTTTTTT. This gives the protein CASSWSGQGVAGELFF.

This sequence joins TRBV7-6 and TRBJ1-3; D is ambiguous. Trimming removed 5 bases at V and 0 bases at J, with 14 bases between. The CDR3 has 16 amino acids. Germline V lookup: CDR1 SGHVS, CDR2 FNYEAQ. In nucleotides, the CDR3 is TGTGCCAGCAGCGAACCTGGGAGGATCTCTGGAAACACCATATATTTT. Its protein product is CASSEPGRISGNTIYF.

The chain carries TRBV7-2 and TRBJ1-1, with unresolved D. CDR3 length: 16 amino acids. Germline loops: CDR1 SGHTA, CDR2 FQGNSA. V lost 2 bases and J 0 bases, leaving 13 bases between the germline ends. The CDR3, as DNA: TGTGCCAGCAGCTTACAACCGACAACCATGAACACTGAAGCTTTCTTT. Amino acids: CASSLQPTTMNTEAFF.

The rearrangement joins TRBV28 to TRBJ2-7; no clear D gene. Germline V gene sequence: CDR1 MDHEN, CDR2 SYDVKM. Trimming shortened V by 6 bases and J by 6 bases, and 12 bases separated the two germline ends. CDR3 length equals 12 residues. CDR3 sequence reads: CASRRLRGEQYF. The CDR3 DNA follows: TGTGCCAGCAGAAGGCTTCGAGGCGAGCAGTACTTC.

This rearrangement joins TRBV5-1 to TRBJ1-3; D unclear. Between the trimmed V and J ends, which lost 0 bases and 4 bases, there was a span of 11 bases. CDR3 size: 15 residues. The germline CDR1 and CDR2 sequences are SGHRS and YFSETQ. The DNA for the CDR3 is TGCGCCAGCAGCTTGGGACCCTTCGGGGGAAACACCATATATTTT. It yields the protein CASSLGPFGGNTIYF.

This chain joins TRBV19 and TRBJ1-5; D not resolved. The V end was cut by 8 bases, the J end by 6 bases, with 8 bases between. This CDR3 is 11 amino acids long. Germline loops: CDR1 LNHDA, CDR2 SQIVND (reference sequence). The CDR3 loop is CASSNSQPQHF. In nucleotides, the CDR3 is TGTGCCAGTTCTAACTCTCAGCCCCAGCATTTT.

The V gene is TRBV5-1, the J gene TRBJ2-5; TRBD2 matches 11 bases. Germline-derived CDR1 and CDR2 are SGHRS and YFSETQ. The CDR3 contains 16 residues. With 0 bases clipped from V and 2 bases from J, the junction kept 3 bases outside the gene matches. As DNA, the CDR3 is TGCGCCAGCAGCTTGGGGCTAGCGGGGGGACAAGAGACCCAGTACTTC. It codes for CASSLGLAGGQETQYF.

The rearrangement joins TRBV7-7 to TRBJ2-1; 14 nucleotides line up with TRBD2. The germline V gene encodes CDR1 SSHAT and CDR2 FNYEAQ (reference sequence). Losses at the gene ends were 5 bases for V and 6 bases for J; bases not matched to a gene: 3. The CDR3 runs 15 residues. This CDR3 reads CASSLGLAGVNEQFF. Here the CDR3 DNA reads TGTGCCAGCAGCCTGGGACTAGCGGGGGTCAATGAGCAGTTCTTC.

The gene calls are TRBV28 and TRBJ2-7, with 8 bases lining up with TRBD2. Losses at the gene ends were 2 bases for V and 2 bases for J; bases not matched to a gene: 8. Per the germline V gene, CDR1 is MDHEN and CDR2 is SYDVKM. CDR3 length: 16 residues. The CDR3: CASSLGTAGAPYEQYF. The DNA for the CDR3 is TGTGCCAGCAGTTTAGGTACAGCGGGGGCCCCCTACGAGCAGTACTTC.

This clone has just a few counts. The V and J genes are TRBV28 and TRBJ2-2; D is possibly TRBD1 (6 bases). The length of the CDR3 is 16 residues. Germline CDR1 and CDR2: MDHEN and SYDVKM. V was shortened by 5 bases and J by 4 bases, with 17 bases between the two germline ends. This CDR3 reads CASSDIKDSPTGELFF. The CDR3 DNA follows: TGTGCCAGCAGTGATATTAAGGACAGTCCCACCGGGGAGCTGTTTTTT.

The chain is built from TRBV18 and TRBJ1-1, with D perhaps TRBD1 (6 bases). The CDR3 spans 14 residues. The germline V gene encodes CDR1 KGHSH and CDR2 LQKENI. V was shortened by 3 bases and J by 5 bases, with 13 bases between the two germline ends. The chain's CDR3 is CASSPETGETEAFF. The CDR3 region has the DNA TGTGCCAGCTCACCTGAGACAGGCGAAACTGAAGCTTTCTTT. The whole variable domain, filled in from reference TRBV18 and TRBJ1-1, reads NAGVMQNPRHLVRRRGQEARLRCSPMKGHSHVYWYRQLPEEGLKFMVYLQKENIIDESGMPKERFSAEFPKEGPSILRIQQVVRGDSAAYFCASSPETGETEAFFGQGTRLTVV.

In its sample, this clone was seen once. J is TRBJ1-2 and V is TRBV20-1; D gene uncertain. From germline, CDR1 is DFQATT and CDR2 SNEGSKA (reference sequence). CDR3 length: 11 amino acids. Trimming removed 3 bases from V and 5 bases from J, with 7 bases in between. Here the CDR3 reads CSASAEYGYTF. The CDR3 bases are TGCAGTGCTAGTGCCGAGTATGGCTACACCTTC.

This chain joins TRBV7-9 and TRBJ2-6; D is uncertain. This CDR3 has 16 amino acids. Trimming shortened V by 1 base and J by 0 bases, and 7 bases separated the two germline ends. Per germline, CDR1 SEHNR and CDR2 FQNEAQ (reference sequence). In nucleotides, the CDR3 is TGTGCCAGCAGCTTAGGGGCCTCCTCTGGGGCCAACGTCCTGACTTTC. Its protein is CASSLGASSGANVLTF. The whole variable domain, filled in from reference TRBV7-9 and TRBJ2-6, reads DTGVSQNPRHKITKRGQNVTFRCDPISEHNRLYWYRQTLGQGPEFLTYFQNEAQLEKSRLLSDRFSAERPKGSFSTLEIQRTEQGDSAMYLCASSLGASSGANVLTFGAGSRLTVL.